Below are 2 T cell receptor beta chains sequenced from a single sample in a study of blood T cell repertoires in COVID-19. The data were produced by immunoSEQ multiplex PCR, yet TCRdb's version contains in-frame clones alone and is incomplete. Found here are over 95,000 clones, approximately 79% of them singletons; the top ten hold 15% to 20%. Specimen: peripheral blood. All receptors come from a woman over 75 with active or convalescent COVID-19.

The chain has TRBV2 and TRBJ2-1; 7 bases line up with TRBD2. V was pared by 4 bases and J by 4 bases, with 7 bases of the junction left unmatched. The CDR3 is made up of 15 amino acids. Per the germline V gene, CDR1 is SNHLY and CDR2 is FYNNEI. The CDR3: CASSAQGGPYNEQFF. In nucleotides, the CDR3 is TGTGCCAGCAGTGCCCAGGGAGGGCCTTACAATGAGCAGTTCTTC.

The genes are TRBV5-5 and TRBJ2-1; unclear D gene. The germline gives CDR1 SGHKS, CDR2 YYEKEE (reference sequence). Trimming stripped 3 bases from V and 0 bases from J, with 10 bases between. The CDR3 totals 15 residues. The CDR3 DNA is TGTGCCAGCAGCTCCGAGGAAGCCTCCTACAATGAGCAGTTCTTC. Amino acid sequence: CASSSEEASYNEQFF.